What follows is one T cell receptor (beta chain) and its context. Antigen: not known. This record comes from a study of cytomegalovirus exposure and HLA in healthy donors. General observations from the study: Most TCR beta V segments were productive about 87% or about 30% of the time in an earlier analysis. The study found most TCR sequences rare, yet found some public TCRs in many donors. Prediction of most subjects' HLA-A and HLA-B alleles by TCR beta sequences was reportedly accurate.

Germline loops: CDR1 LGHNT, CDR2 FRNRAP. This CDR3 contains 9 residues. Trimming took 6 bases from V and 8 from J, leaving 3 bases between them. The PCR ran on 60 Vbeta and 13 Jbeta primers. The assay was immunoSEQ multiplex PCR, and TCRdb's table has in-frame clones only and misses some. The sample carries about 150,000 clones, 65% to 80% recorded once. The sequence derives from a man in his forties in good health and CMV-seropositive. The chain recombines TRBV12-5 with TRBJ2-3; D is unresolved. The sample consisted of PBMCs. The CDR3 nucleotides read TGTGCTAGTGGGAGTACGCAGTATTTT. As protein: CASGSTQYF. Drawing the rest from reference TRBV12-5 and TRBJ2-3, the complete variable domain is DARVTQTPRHKVTEMGQEVTMRCQPILGHNTVFWYRQTMMQGLELLAYFRNRAPLDDSGMPKDRFSAEMPDATLATLKIQPSEPRDSAVYFCASGSTQYFGPGTRLTVL.